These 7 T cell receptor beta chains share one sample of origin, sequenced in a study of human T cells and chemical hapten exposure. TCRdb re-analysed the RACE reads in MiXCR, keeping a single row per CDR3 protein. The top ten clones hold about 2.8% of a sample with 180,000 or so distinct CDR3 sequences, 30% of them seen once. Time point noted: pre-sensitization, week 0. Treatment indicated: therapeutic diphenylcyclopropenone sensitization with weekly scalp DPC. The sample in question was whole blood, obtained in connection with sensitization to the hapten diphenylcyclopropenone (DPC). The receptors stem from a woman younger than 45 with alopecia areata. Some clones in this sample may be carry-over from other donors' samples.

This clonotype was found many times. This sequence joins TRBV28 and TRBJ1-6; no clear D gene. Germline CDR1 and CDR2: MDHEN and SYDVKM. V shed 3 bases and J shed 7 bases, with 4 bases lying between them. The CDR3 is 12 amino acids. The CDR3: CASSLINSPLHF. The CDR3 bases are TGTGCCAGCAGTTTGATCAATTCACCCCTCCACTTT.

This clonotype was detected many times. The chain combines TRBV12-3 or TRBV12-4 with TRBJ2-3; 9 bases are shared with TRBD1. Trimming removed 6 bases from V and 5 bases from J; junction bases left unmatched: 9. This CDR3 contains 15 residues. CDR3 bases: TGTGCCAGCAGCCGCCCGGGGGGACAGGGAGATACGCAGTATTTT. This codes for CASSRPGGQGDTQYF.

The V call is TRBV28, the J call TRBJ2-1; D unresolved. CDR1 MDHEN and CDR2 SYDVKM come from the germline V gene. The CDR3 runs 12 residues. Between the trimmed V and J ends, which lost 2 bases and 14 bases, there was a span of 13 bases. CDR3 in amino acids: CASSLARLRKFF. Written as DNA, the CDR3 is TGTGCCAGCAGTTTAGCCCGGCTTAGGAAGTTCTTC.

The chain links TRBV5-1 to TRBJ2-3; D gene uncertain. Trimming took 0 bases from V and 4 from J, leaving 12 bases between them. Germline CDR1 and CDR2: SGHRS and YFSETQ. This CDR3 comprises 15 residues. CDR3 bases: TGCGCCAGCAGCTTGGCCAAGGCGGATTCAGATACGCAGTATTTT. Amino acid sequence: CASSLAKADSDTQYF.

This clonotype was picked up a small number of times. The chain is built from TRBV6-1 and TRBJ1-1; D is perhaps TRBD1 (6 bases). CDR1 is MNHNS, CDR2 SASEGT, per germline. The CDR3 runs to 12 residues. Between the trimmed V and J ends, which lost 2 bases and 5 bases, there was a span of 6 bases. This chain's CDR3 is CASSEQGTEAFF. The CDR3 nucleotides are TGTGCCAGCAGTGAACAGGGGACTGAAGCTTTCTTT.

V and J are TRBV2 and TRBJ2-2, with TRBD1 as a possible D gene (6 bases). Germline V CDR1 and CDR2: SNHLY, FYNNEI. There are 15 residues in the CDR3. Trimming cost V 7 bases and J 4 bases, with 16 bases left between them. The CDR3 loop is CASTVRLGGTGELFF. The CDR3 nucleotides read TGTGCCAGCACCGTAAGGCTAGGGGGCACCGGGGAGCTGTTTTTT.

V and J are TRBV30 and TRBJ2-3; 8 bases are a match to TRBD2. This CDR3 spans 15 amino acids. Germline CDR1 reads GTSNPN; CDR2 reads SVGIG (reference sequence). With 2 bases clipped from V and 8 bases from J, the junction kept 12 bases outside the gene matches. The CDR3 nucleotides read TGTGCCTGGAGTCGGCCGGGACTAGGTGTGAGTACGCAGTATTTT. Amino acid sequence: CAWSRPGLGVSTQYF. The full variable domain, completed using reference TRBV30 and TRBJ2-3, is SQTIHQWPATLVQPVGSPLSLECTVEGTSNPNLYWYRQAAGRGLQLLFYSVGIGQISSEVPQNLSASRPQDRQFILSSKKLLLSDSGFYLCAWSRPGLGVSTQYFGPGTRLTVL.